This is a list of T cell receptor beta chains from one sample in a study of control samples from healthy donors and cancer patients. TCRdb's copy holds only in-frame clones and misses some; the assay was immunoSEQ multiplex PCR. The sample has 150,000 to 200,000 clones; 88% are singletons. Specimen: blood. The receptors derive from a woman aged 25 to 39 in good health. The CDR3 runs from the conserved cysteine through the conserved F or W. The D gene is left open where the match is weak. Clone size is shown for a subset of rows, as once, few, many or a class of expanded clone.

V	J	size	D	DNA	CDR3
TRBV27	TRBJ2-1	.	TRBD2	TGTGCCAGCAGTCGGCGGGGGGGCCCCATCGAGCAGTTCTTC	CASSRRGGPIEQFF
TRBV4-1	TRBJ1-1	once	TRBD1	TGCGCCAGCAGCCGAACAAAAACCGATTGGACAGGGAGAACTGAAGCTTTCTTT	CASSRTKTDWTGRTEAFF
TRBV5-1	TRBJ2-1	.	.	TGCGCCAGCTCCACCGGGTCACAAAATGAGCAGTTCTTC	CASSTGSQNEQFF
TRBV28	TRBJ2-3	.	.	TGTGCCAGCAGTGACGCCCACTCGGATACGCAGTATTTT	CASSDAHSDTQYF
TRBV7-9	TRBJ2-7	.	TRBD1	TGTGCCAGCAGCCAGTACAGGGGGTTTTACCACGAGCAGTACTTC	CASSQYRGFYHEQYF
TRBV7-9	TRBJ1-1	.	.	TGTGCCAGCAGCTTAGCGGGGCCGGCGAACACTGAAGCTTTCTTT	CASSLAGPANTEAFF
TRBV7-6	TRBJ1-3	.	.	TGTGCCAGCAGCAAAAACGTCGGGGCCTCTGGAAACACCATATATTTT	CASSKNVGASGNTIYF
TRBV4-2	TRBJ1-6	.	.	TGTGCCAGCAGCCAAGATCCGCTACTCGGGAATTCACCCCTCCACTTT	CASSQDPLLGNSPLHF
TRBV6-6	TRBJ1-1	once	.	TGTGCCAGCACCAATACCCGGAACACTGAAGCTTTCTTT	CASTNTRNTEAFF
TRBV6-6	TRBJ2-1	once	.	TGTGCCAGCAGTTACCCCGGGACTGCCTACAATGAGCAGTTCTTC	CASSYPGTAYNEQFF
TRBV15	TRBJ1-2	once	.	TGTGCCACCAGCAGAGATCGAGGGGAAAACTATGGCTACACCTTC	CATSRDRGENYGYTF
TRBV1	TRBJ2-3	once	.	TGCACCAGCAGCCAAAGGGGGACTAGCGGGGCCCCAAGCACAGATACGCAGTATTTT	CTSSQRGTSGAPSTDTQYF
TRBV28	TRBJ2-7	.	TRBD2	TGTGCCAGCAGTTTATTGCCGGGCGGGGGGGAGCAGTACTTC	CASSLLPGGGEQYF
TRBV5-4	TRBJ2-5	.	.	TGTGCCACCGCCATAGCGTATTTTCAAGAGACCCAGTACTTC	CATAIAYFQETQYF
TRBV5-1	TRBJ2-1	.	.	TGCGCCAGCAGCCCCTTGTGGTACGATAAGGGTGAGCAGTTCTTC	CASSPLWYDKGEQFF
TRBV4-1	TRBJ1-1	.	.	TGCGCCAGCAGCCGCAGTTTGGGACACTTGAACACTGAAGCTTTCTTT	CASSRSLGHLNTEAFF
TRBV5-5	TRBJ2-3	once	TRBD2	TGTGCCAGCAGCTTGGGAGGGAGGGGCACAGATACGCAGTATTTT	CASSLGGRGTDTQYF
TRBV11-2	TRBJ2-7	once	TRBD1	TGTGCCAGCAGCTTAGGACAGGGGGCCACCTACGAGCAGTACTTC	CASSLGQGATYEQYF
TRBV14	TRBJ2-3	.	.	TGTGCCAGCAGCCAAGAAATTGGGGGCGGGGATACGCAGTATTTT	CASSQEIGGGDTQYF
TRBV24-1	TRBJ2-3	.	TRBD2	TGTGCCACCGGGAGAGCGGGAGGCACAGATACGCAGTATTTT	CATGRAGGTDTQYF
TRBV6-5	TRBJ1-5	.	TRBD1	TGTGCCAGCAGCAACGGACAGGGGAGAAATCAGCCCCAGCATTTT	CASSNGQGRNQPQHF
TRBV19	TRBJ1-5	.	.	TGTGCCAGTAGGCGGGACACCTTTATTAATCAGCCCCAGCATTTT	CASRRDTFINQPQHF
TRBV20-1	TRBJ2-1	.	TRBD1	TGCAGTGCACCCAGGGGGAATGAGCAGTTCTTC	CSAPRGNEQFF
TRBV5-8	TRBJ1-2	.	.	TGTGCCAGCAGCATCCTTATTCCCGAACACTATGGCTACACCTTC	CASSILIPEHYGYTF
TRBV7-9	TRBJ2-3	.	.	TGTGCCAGCAGCTTAACACAACGACTCCGAGATACGCAGTATTTT	CASSLTQRLRDTQYF
TRBV7-6	TRBJ2-1	.	.	TGTGCCAGCAGGGCTACCTTAGGGCATGAGCAGTTCTTC	CASRATLGHEQFF
TRBV11-2	TRBJ1-2	.	.	TGTGCCAGCAGCTCCACAGGTATAGGCTACACCTTC	CASSSTGIGYTF
TRBV6-5	TRBJ2-2	.	.	TGTGCCAGCACCCCCGAGCGGGTCACCGGGGAGCTGTTTTTT	CASTPERVTGELFF
TRBV2	TRBJ1-1	once	.	TGTGCCAGCAAGTATAACACTGAAGCTTTCTTT	CASKYNTEAFF
TRBV12-3/TRBV12-4	TRBJ1-2	.	.	TGTGCCAGCAGTCCCGTCAATGGGGTAGGCTACACCTTC	CASSPVNGVGYTF
TRBV14	TRBJ1-1	.	.	TGTGCCAGCAGCCAAGCCAAGATGTCATGGCAGGCGAACACTGAAGCTTTCTTT	CASSQAKMSWQANTEAFF
TRBV9	TRBJ2-1	.	TRBD2	TGTGCCAGCAGCGCCGGACTAGAGCTGAATGAGCAGTTCTTC	CASSAGLELNEQFF
TRBV11-2	TRBJ2-1	.	.	TGTGCCAGCAGCCTCGGGCCCGCTGGGCAGTTCTTC	CASSLGPAGQFF
TRBV5-4	TRBJ2-1	.	TRBD2	TGTGCCAGCAGCCCGGCCGCGGGGGGCGAGCAGTTCTTC	CASSPAAGGEQFF
TRBV27	TRBJ1-5	.	.	TGTGCCAGCAGCAGAAGGGGGGAATATCAGCCCCAGCATTTT	CASSRRGEYQPQHF